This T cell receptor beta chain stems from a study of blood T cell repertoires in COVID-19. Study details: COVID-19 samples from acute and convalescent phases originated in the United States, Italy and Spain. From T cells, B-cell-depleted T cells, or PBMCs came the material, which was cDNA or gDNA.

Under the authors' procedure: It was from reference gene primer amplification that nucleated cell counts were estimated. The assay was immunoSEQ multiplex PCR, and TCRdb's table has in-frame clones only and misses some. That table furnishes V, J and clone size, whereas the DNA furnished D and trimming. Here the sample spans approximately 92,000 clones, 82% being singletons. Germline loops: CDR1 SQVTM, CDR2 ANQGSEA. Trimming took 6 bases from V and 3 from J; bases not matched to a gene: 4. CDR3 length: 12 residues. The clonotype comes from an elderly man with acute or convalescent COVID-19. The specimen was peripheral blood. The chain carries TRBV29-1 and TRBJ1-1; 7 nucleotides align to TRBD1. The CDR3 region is CSVLGTDTEAFF. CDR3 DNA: TGCAGCGTCTTAGGGACAGACACTGAAGCTTTCTTT.